This T cell receptor (beta chain) stems from a study of blood T cell repertoires in COVID-19 (dated by TCRdb to 2018 to 2021). Describing the broader study: Samples covering the acute and convalescent phases of COVID-19 were provided by collaborators in the United States, Italy and Spain. The prospective study material was composed of cDNA or gDNA derived from T cells, B-cell-depleted T cells, or PBMCs. Deeply sampled blood TCRbeta repertoires from subjects exposed to, actively infected with, or recovered from COVID-19 were included in the dataset. The repertoires were released in a freely available public database intended as a resource for research on the immune response to SARS-CoV-2. The samples were drawn from the first 160 participants of the ongoing ImmuneRACE study and from 1,200 or so subjects provided by 6 global collaborators. Nearly every sample came with metadata listing a de-identified subject ID, COVID-19 status, age in years and sex. Where HLA class I and class II types were available, the types were taken from metadata supplied by the sample provider, not from assay-based typing.

On this clone: This receptor's antigen is unknown. The input lacks base qualities; no much larger clone sits a single base away.

Collaborating institutions collected whole blood in K2EDTA tubes following their own protocols. For TCRbeta analysis, collaborator samples were shipped as frozen whole blood, as isolated PBMCs, or as DNA extracted from either sample type. TCRbeta CDR3 regions were amplified from genomic DNA by means of the immunoSEQ Assay, a bias-controlled multiplex PCR. Processing in the source paper ran as follows. Within the assay, amplification of reference gene primers was used to estimate how many nucleated cells each sample contained. Sequence reads were collapsed and filtered to measure the absolute abundance of every unique TCRbeta CDR3 rearrangement. Productive Simpson clonality was computed per sample as the square root of Simpson's diversity index over productive rearrangements. Not all clones reach the TCRdb copy of this immuneACCESS table, which keeps in-frame sequences only. Checked studies attribute under half of the gap to unresolved V genes and leave the rest unexplained. The DNA was the basis for D and trimming; V, J and clone size are from that table. The sample table contains about 210,000 clones; only one count was recorded for less than 85% of them. 7.2% of the sample is taken by the ten largest.

CDR1 and CDR2 were assigned from the germline V gene (reference sequence) as LNHNV and YYDKDF. From cysteine to phenylalanine, the CDR3 is 15 amino acids long. Solely the CDR3 DNA is kept, with 45 bases framed from the first base. V sheds 0 bases and J sheds 4 bases, leaving 12 bases between their ends. What the research found in general, with its limitations: The amount of clinical and demographic metadata varied by source and participant and was provided uncurated.

The sample consisted of peripheral blood. The source of this sequence is a woman aged 65 to 85 with acute or convalescent COVID-19. The chain joins TRBV15 to TRBJ1-2, with no confident D gene call. This receptor has the CDR3 CATSRDLEGGYGYTF. Read as DNA, the sequence is TGTGCCACCAGCAGAGATCTGGAGGGCGGCTATGGCTACACCTTC. With the portions outside the CDR3 filled from the reference TRBV15 and TRBJ1-2 genes, the complete variable region becomes DAMVIQNPRYQVTQFGKPVTLSCSQTLNHNVMYWYQQKSSQAPKLLFHYYDKDFNNEADTPDNFQSRRPNTSFCFLDIRSPGLGDTAMYLCATSRDLEGGYGYTFGSGTRLTVV.